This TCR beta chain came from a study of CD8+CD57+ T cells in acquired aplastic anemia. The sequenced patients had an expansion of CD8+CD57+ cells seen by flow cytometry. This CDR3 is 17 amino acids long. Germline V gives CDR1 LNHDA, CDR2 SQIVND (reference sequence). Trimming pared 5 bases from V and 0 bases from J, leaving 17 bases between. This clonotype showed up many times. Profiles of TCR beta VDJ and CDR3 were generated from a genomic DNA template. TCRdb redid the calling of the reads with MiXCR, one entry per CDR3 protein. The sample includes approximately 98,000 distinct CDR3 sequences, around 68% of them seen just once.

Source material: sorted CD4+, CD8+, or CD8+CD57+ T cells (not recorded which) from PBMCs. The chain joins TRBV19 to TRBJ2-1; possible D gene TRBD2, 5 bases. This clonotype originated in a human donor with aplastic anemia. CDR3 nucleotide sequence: TGTGCCAGTAGTTCCCGGACGGGGATTCCCTCCTACAATGAGCAGTTCTTC. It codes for CASSSRTGIPSYNEQFF. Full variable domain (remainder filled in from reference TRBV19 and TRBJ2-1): DGGITQSPKYLFRKEGQNVTLSCEQNLNHDAMYWYRQDPGQGLRLIYYSQIVNDFQKGDIAEGYSVSREKKESFPLTVTSAQKNPTAFYLCASSSRTGIPSYNEQFFGPGTRLTVL.